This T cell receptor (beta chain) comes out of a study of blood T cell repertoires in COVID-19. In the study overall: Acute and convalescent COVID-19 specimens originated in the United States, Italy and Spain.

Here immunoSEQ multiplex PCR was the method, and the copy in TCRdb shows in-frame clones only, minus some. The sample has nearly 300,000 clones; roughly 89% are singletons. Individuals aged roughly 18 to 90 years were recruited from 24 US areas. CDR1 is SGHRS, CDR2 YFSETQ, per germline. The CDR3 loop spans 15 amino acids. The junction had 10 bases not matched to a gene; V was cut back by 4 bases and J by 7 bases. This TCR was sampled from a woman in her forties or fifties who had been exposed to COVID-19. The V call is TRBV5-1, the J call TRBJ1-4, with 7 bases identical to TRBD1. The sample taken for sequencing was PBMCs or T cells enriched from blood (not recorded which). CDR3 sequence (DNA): TGCGCCAGCAGCATACGACAGGGAGGTGGTGAAAAACTGTTTTTT. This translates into CASSIRQGGGEKLFF.